This TCR beta chain was retrieved from a study of blood T cell repertoires in COVID-19. Study in general: Both acute and convalescent COVID-19 samples were obtained from the United States, Italy and Spain.

This clone is judged large. This CDR3 region has 17 residues. The germline gives CDR1 SGHTS, CDR2 YDEGEE. With V trimmed by 3 bases and J by 3 bases, 12 bases remained unmatched. Clones were read by immunoSEQ multiplex PCR, and TCRdb kept only the in-frame ones, dropping some. Among 33,000 or so clones, roughly 91% were seen once, and the ten largest hold less than 1.2%. The sample taken for sequencing was peripheral blood. This chain uses TRBV5-8 with TRBJ2-3; 8 bases agree with TRBD2. This clonotype was obtained from a man between 70 and 80 years old with active or convalescent COVID-19. CDR3 nucleotide sequence: TGTGCCAGCAGCTATGACCCTTCACGGGAGGGTACAGATACGCAGTATTTT. Its translation: CASSYDPSREGTDTQYF.